The source of this T cell receptor beta chain is a study of OX40 agonist ivuxolimab in advanced cancers. About the research overall: Of the participants, approximately 44% had some prior anti-PD-1, anti-PD-L1 or anti-CTLA-4 therapy, which was allowed. The study's findings and limits: Individuals who were partial responders at 0.1-3.0 mg/kg had clonal expansion that ranked among the lowest.

Measured with immunoSEQ multiplex PCR; TCRdb has only the in-frame clones, and not every one. This sample has tens of thousands of clones; 70% to 90% occur once, and the top ten carry roughly 6%. Enrollment shut out patients with autoimmune disease history or systemic immunosuppression. The length of the CDR3 is 14 residues. Trimming stripped 9 bases from V and 0 bases from J, with 12 bases between. Germline V gene lookup returns CDR1 LNHDA and CDR2 SQIVND (reference sequence). This clone showed up just a few times. Its antigen is unknown. The starting material was CD4+ or CD8+ T cells sorted from blood, obtained in a trial of the OX40 agonist ivuxolimab. The chain links TRBV19 to TRBJ1-5; D call uncertain. This receptor was obtained from an adult with an advanced solid tumor such as melanoma, head and neck, liver or kidney cancer. DNA of the CDR3: TGTGCCAGCAGCGCAGCCTATAGCAATCAGCCCCAGCATTTT. This translates into CASSAAYSNQPQHF.